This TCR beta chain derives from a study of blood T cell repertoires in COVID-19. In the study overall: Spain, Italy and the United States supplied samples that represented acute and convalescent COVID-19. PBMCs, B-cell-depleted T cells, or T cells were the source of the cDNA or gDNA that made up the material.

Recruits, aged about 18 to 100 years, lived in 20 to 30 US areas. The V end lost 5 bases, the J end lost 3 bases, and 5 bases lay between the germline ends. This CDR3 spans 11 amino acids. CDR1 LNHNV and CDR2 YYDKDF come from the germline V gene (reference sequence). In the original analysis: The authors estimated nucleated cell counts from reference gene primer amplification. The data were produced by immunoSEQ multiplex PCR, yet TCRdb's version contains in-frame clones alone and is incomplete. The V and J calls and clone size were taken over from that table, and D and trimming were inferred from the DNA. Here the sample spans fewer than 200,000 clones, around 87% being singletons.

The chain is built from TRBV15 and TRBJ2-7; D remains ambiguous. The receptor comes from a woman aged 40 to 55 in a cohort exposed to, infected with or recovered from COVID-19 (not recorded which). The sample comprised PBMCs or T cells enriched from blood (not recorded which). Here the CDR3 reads CATSSGYEQYF. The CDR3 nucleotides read TGTGCCACCAGCTCGGGCTACGAGCAGTACTTC.